This TCR beta chain was captured by sequencing in a study of type 1 and type 2 diabetes patients. The trim removed 10 bases at V and 6 bases at J, leaving 13 bases unmatched. The CDR3 extends over 14 amino acids. In germline, CDR1 is MRHNA, CDR2 SNTAGT. PCR was run on genomic DNA. The TCR beta CDR3 region was amplified using 30 forward and 13 reverse primers. One entry per CDR3 protein results from TCRdb running MiXCR on the multiplex PCR reads. Of 250,000 or so distinct CDR3 sequences in the sample, approximately 50% were seen once. The sequencing sample was made of peripheral blood mononuclear cells (PBMCs). V is TRBV6-4 and J is TRBJ2-7; TRBD2 matches 9 bases. The clonotype was recovered from a man aged 18 to 30 with type 2 diabetes. The CDR3 loop is CATSPSGAAGEQYF. The CDR3 nucleotides are TGTGCCACCTCGCCTAGCGGGGCGGCCGGCGAGCAGTACTTC.